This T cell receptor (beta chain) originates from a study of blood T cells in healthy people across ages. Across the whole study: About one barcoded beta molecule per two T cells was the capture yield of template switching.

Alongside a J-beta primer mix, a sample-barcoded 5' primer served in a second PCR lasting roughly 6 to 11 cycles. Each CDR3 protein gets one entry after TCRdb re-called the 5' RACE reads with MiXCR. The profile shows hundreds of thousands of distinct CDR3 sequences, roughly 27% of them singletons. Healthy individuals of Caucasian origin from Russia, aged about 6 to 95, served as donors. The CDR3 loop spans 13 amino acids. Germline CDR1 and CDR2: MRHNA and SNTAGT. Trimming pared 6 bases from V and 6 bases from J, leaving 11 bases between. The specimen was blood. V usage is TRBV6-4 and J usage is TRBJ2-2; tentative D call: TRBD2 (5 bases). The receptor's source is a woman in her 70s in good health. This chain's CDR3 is CASSATSPGELFF. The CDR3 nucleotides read TGTGCCAGCAGCGCCACTAGTCCCGGGGAGCTGTTTTTT.